Below, 27 T cell receptor beta chains from the same sample are listed, as sequenced in a study of blood T cell repertoires in COVID-19. This table comes from immunoSEQ multiplex PCR, and its TCRdb copy is limited to in-frame clones, with some not included. The sample holds 350,000 to 500,000 clones, 70% to 90% seen once. Specimen: PBMCs or T cells enriched from blood (not recorded which). These receptor sequences come from a young woman who had been exposed to COVID-19.

This chain uses TRBV2 with TRBJ2-7; 9 bases are a match to TRBD1. Germline CDR1 and CDR2: SNHLY and FYNNEI. V lost 7 bases and J lost 6; bases outside the gene matches: 13. The CDR3 contains 15 residues. The CDR3 is CASTWGQGGHGEQYF. The CDR3 nucleotides are TGTGCCAGCACTTGGGGACAGGGTGGGCACGGCGAGCAGTACTTC.

The rearrangement links TRBV7-2 to TRBJ1-1; 9 bases line up with TRBD1. The germline V gene encodes CDR1 SGHTA and CDR2 FQGNSA. Losses at the gene ends were 5 bases for V and 11 bases for J; bases not matched to a gene: 15. The length of the CDR3 is 15 residues. CDR3 nucleotides: TGTGCCAGCAGCCCACAAATGGACAGGGGCGGTGAGGCTTTCTTT. Translated: CASSPQMDRGGEAFF.

Only one count was recorded for this clone. CDR3 region: CASSFGLAGGGEQFF. CDR3 DNA sequence: TGTGCCAGCAGTTTCGGGCTAGCGGGAGGCGGTGAGCAGTTCTTC. This chain joins TRBV28 and TRBJ2-1; TRBD2 matches 11 bases. The V gene's germline CDR1 is MDHEN and CDR2 SYDVKM. This CDR3 contains 15 residues. Unmatched junction bases numbered 7, after V lost 3 bases and J lost 9 bases.

The chain employs TRBV30 and TRBJ1-1; D gene uncertain. Between the trimmed V and J ends, which lost 0 bases and 0 bases, there was a span of 5 bases. CDR1 GTSNPN and CDR2 SVGIG come from the germline V gene (reference sequence). CDR3 size: 13 residues. The CDR3 DNA follows: TGTGCCTGGAGTGTTCAGTTGAACACTGAAGCTTTCTTT. Translating gives CAWSVQLNTEAFF.

The V call is TRBV14, the J call TRBJ1-2; 9 nucleotides match TRBD1. Germline CDR1 reads SGHDN; CDR2 reads FVKESK. V shed 3 bases, J shed 8 bases, and the junction held 4 bases outside the gene matches. CDR3 length: 13 residues. The DNA of the CDR3 is TGTGCCAGCAGCCACAGGACAGGGGTCGGCTACACCTTC. It codes for CASSHRTGVGYTF.

The chain uses TRBV2 and TRBJ2-3, with 8 bases aligning to TRBD1. Germline CDR1 is SNHLY and CDR2 is FYNNEI. With V trimmed by 4 bases and J by 4 bases, 4 bases remained unmatched. This CDR3 spans 14 amino acids. CDR3 bases: TGTGCCAGCAGTGGCCAGGGGGCTTCAGATACGCAGTATTTT. Residues: CASSGQGASDTQYF. Drawing the rest from reference TRBV2 and TRBJ2-3, the complete variable domain is EPEVTQTPSHQVTQMGQEVILRCVPISNHLYFYWYRQILGQKVEFLVSFYNNEISEKSEIFDDQFSVERPDGSNFTLKIRSTKLEDSAMYFCASSGQGASDTQYFGPGTRLTVL.

This chain joins TRBV25-1 and TRBJ2-3, with 9 bases lining up with TRBD2. The length of the CDR3 is 15 residues. Germline lookup yields CDR1 MGHDK and CDR2 SYGVNS. V was pared by 1 base and J by 1 base, with 0 bases of the junction left unmatched. The CDR3 nucleotides read TGTGCCAGCAGTGAATGGACTAGCGGCACAGATACGCAGTATTTT. Translation: CASSEWTSGTDTQYF.

The V call is TRBV28, the J call TRBJ1-5; D gene uncertain. The CDR3 has 15 residues. V lost 2 bases to trimming and J lost 2 bases, with 10 bases between them. CDR1 and CDR2 (germline): MDHEN, SYDVKM. CDR3 nucleotides: TGTGCCAGCAGTTTAGAACATAGCGGCAATCAGCCCCAGCATTTT. This translates into CASSLEHSGNQPQHF.

The chain joins TRBV19 to TRBJ2-5, with D perhaps TRBD1 (5 bases). Germline-derived CDR1 and CDR2 are LNHDA and SQIVND (reference sequence). This CDR3 contains 14 residues. V was trimmed by 6 bases and J by 5 bases, leaving 16 bases between them. CDR3 DNA sequence: TGTGCCAGTAGCCATCAGGGTGGTAGGGAGACCCAGTACTTC. It yields the protein CASSHQGGRETQYF. The full variable domain, with the rest looked up from reference TRBV19 and TRBJ2-5, is DGGITQSPKYLFRKEGQNVTLSCEQNLNHDAMYWYRQDPGQGLRLIYYSQIVNDFQKGDIAEGYSVSREKKESFPLTVTSAQKNPTAFYLCASSHQGGRETQYFGPGTRLLVL.

The J gene is TRBJ1-6, the V gene TRBV5-1; tentatively, D is TRBD1 (6 bases). The CDR3 consists of 14 residues. Germline V lookup: CDR1 SGHRS, CDR2 YFSETQ. The V and J ends lost 5 bases and 5 bases respectively, with 11 bases between them. In DNA form, the CDR3 reads TGCGCCAGCAGTTCCCGACAGGATAATTCACCCCTCCACTTT. This gives the protein CASSSRQDNSPLHF.

The chain recombines TRBV5-5 with TRBJ2-7; 10 bases fit TRBD2. Germline values: CDR1 SGHKS, CDR2 YYEKEE (reference sequence). The CDR3 consists of 18 residues. The J segment lost 2 bases and the V segment lost 2 bases, leaving 13 bases of the junction unmatched. The CDR3 reads CASSFLLLAGVGTYEQYF. The CDR3 nucleotides are TGTGCCAGCAGCTTTCTATTGCTAGCGGGAGTCGGGACCTACGAGCAGTACTTC.

As DNA, the CDR3 is TGTGCCAGCAGCTTAGGGGACAGACAATACGAGCAGTACTTC. The encoded protein is CASSLGDRQYEQYF. The chain carries TRBV7-9 and TRBJ2-7, with TRBD1 identical over 7 bases. Looked up from germline, CDR1 is SEHNR and CDR2 is FQNEAQ (reference sequence). The CDR3 covers 14 residues. V lost 1 base to trimming and J lost 4 bases; unmatched junction nucleotides: 4.

The chain employs TRBV7-2 and TRBJ1-6; 9 bases are shared with TRBD1. The CDR3 consists of 16 residues. Germline assignment: CDR1 SGHTA and CDR2 FQGNSA. Trimming removed 5 bases from V and 7 bases from J; junction bases left unmatched: 9. As DNA, the CDR3 is TGTGCCAGCAGCAGGGGACAGGGAGGATCAAATTCACCCCTCCACTTT. Translation: CASSRGQGGSNSPLHF.

This chain links TRBV6-5 with TRBJ2-7; 7 bases map to TRBD2. This CDR3 region has 15 residues. J lost 4 bases, V lost 3 bases, and 9 bases had no gene match. Germline CDR1 is MNHEY and CDR2 is SVGAGI. The CDR3 sequence: CASSYTGLGVYEQYF. The CDR3 DNA reads as TGTGCCAGCAGTTATACTGGACTAGGCGTTTACGAGCAGTACTTC.

This clone showed up just a few times. This chain joins TRBV7-2 and TRBJ1-2, with unresolved D. V dropped 0 bases and J dropped 4 bases, with 6 bases sitting between them. The CDR3 is made up of 13 amino acids. CDR1 and CDR2 from the germline V gene are SGHTA and FQGNSA. The CDR3 protein is CASSLARGYGYTF. The CDR3 nucleotides are TGTGCCAGCAGCTTAGCACGGGGCTATGGCTACACCTTC.

The rearrangement uses TRBV18 and TRBJ1-2; weak D call: TRBD1 (6 bases). V was trimmed by 3 bases and J by 4 bases, leaving 18 bases between them. The CDR3 runs 16 residues. CDR1 is KGHSH and CDR2 is LQKENI in the germline V gene. The CDR3 nucleotides are TGTGCCAGCTCACCCACACAGGGAAGGAGTAGCTATGGCTACACCTTC. Its translation: CASSPTQGRSSYGYTF.

The V gene is TRBV6-5, the J gene TRBJ1-3, with no clear D. V dropped 2 bases and J dropped 4 bases, with 12 bases sitting between them. Germline V lookup: CDR1 MNHEY, CDR2 SVGAGI. This CDR3 comprises 15 residues. The CDR3 sequence: CASSYRLDRGNTIYF. In DNA form, the CDR3 reads TGTGCCAGCAGTTACAGGCTAGATCGCGGAAACACCATATATTTT.

The V and J genes are TRBV6-6 and TRBJ2-7, with TRBD1 matching 7 bases. V shed 7 bases, J shed 5 bases, and the junction held 14 bases outside the gene matches. The CDR3 is made up of 15 amino acids. Germline assignment: CDR1 MNHNY and CDR2 SVGAGI (reference sequence). The CDR3 DNA is TGTGCCAGCAACCAGGGGGTCCGTAGTTGGGACGAGCAGTACTTC. This encodes CASNQGVRSWDEQYF.

This clone was detected a few times. The chain joins TRBV14 to TRBJ2-2; 7 nucleotides align to TRBD1. This CDR3 has 14 amino acids. After removal of 1 base from V and 6 bases from J, the junction contained 2 bases not matched to a gene. Per germline, CDR1 SGHDN and CDR2 FVKESK. The CDR3 here is CASSQGGTAGELFF. DNA for the CDR3: TGTGCCAGCAGCCAAGGGGGGACAGCCGGGGAGCTGTTTTTT. Complete variable domain (other parts from reference TRBV14 and TRBJ2-2): EAGVTQFPSHSVIEKGQTVTLRCDPISGHDNLYWYRRVMGKEIKFLLHFVKESKQDESGMPNNRFLAERTGGTYSTLKVQPAELEDSGVYFCASSQGGTAGELFFGEGSRLTVL.

This chain uses TRBV7-2 with TRBJ2-1; D might be TRBD2 (5 bases). Germline-derived CDR1 and CDR2 are SGHTA and FQGNSA. V shed 2 bases and J shed 7 bases, with 12 bases lying between them. This CDR3 has 14 residues. DNA for the CDR3: TGTGCCAGCAGCTTATTGGGTGGCGGGAATGAGCAGTTCTTC. Translated, it gives CASSLLGGGNEQFF.

This chain connects TRBV5-1 to TRBJ2-7; 11 bases line up with TRBD2. This CDR3 spans 16 amino acids. V shed 1 base, J shed 7 bases, and the junction held 10 bases outside the gene matches. Germline loops: CDR1 SGHRS, CDR2 YFSETQ. CDR3 coding DNA: TGCGCCAGCAGCTTGCTCGTTGGACTAGCGGGTGAAGAGCAGTACTTC. It encodes CASSLLVGLAGEEQYF.

The genes are TRBV27 and TRBJ1-6; the match to TRBD1 covers 8 bases. The CDR3 consists of 15 residues. V trimming: 4 bases; J trimming: 4 bases; junction bases outside the gene matches: 3. From germline, CDR1 is MNHEY and CDR2 SMNVEV (reference sequence). DNA of the CDR3: TGTGCCAGCAGTTGGGGACAGGTTTATAATTCACCCCTCCACTTT. Protein sequence: CASSWGQVYNSPLHF.

The J gene is TRBJ2-7, the V gene TRBV28; the D gene is possibly TRBD2 (6 bases). The CDR3 has 15 residues. V lost 5 bases and J lost 2, with 16 bases in between. From germline, CDR1 is MDHEN and CDR2 SYDVKM. The CDR3 reads CASSPRGAWTYEQYF. The CDR3 region has the DNA TGTGCCAGCAGTCCCCGCGGGGCGTGGACCTACGAGCAGTACTTC.

This clone was seen once. The chain links TRBV3-1 (or the pseudogene TRBV3-2) to TRBJ2-7; tentative D call: TRBD2 (6 bases). There are 17 residues in the CDR3. Trimming removed 2 bases at V and 2 bases at J, with 19 bases between. Germline V lookup: CDR1 LGHDT, CDR2 YNNKEL (reference sequence). CDR3: CASSQQSNLAPTYEQYF. CDR3 nucleotide sequence: TGTGCCAGCAGCCAACAATCGAATCTAGCGCCAACCTACGAGCAGTACTTC.

This chain uses TRBV6-5 with TRBJ2-1, with unresolved D. This CDR3 is built from 12 residues. The V gene lost 6 bases and the J gene lost 5 bases, with 8 bases spanning the gap. Germline loops: CDR1 MNHEY, CDR2 SVGAGI. CDR3 nucleotides: TGTGCCAGCAGGAGTATAAACAATGAGCAGTTCTTC. Its protein product is CASRSINNEQFF.

This clone was recorded once. The J gene is TRBJ2-7, the V gene TRBV10-1; TRBD1 matches 9 bases. V was pared by 5 bases and J by 0 bases, with 5 bases of the junction left unmatched. The CDR3 covers 15 residues. Germline assignment: CDR1 WNHNN and CDR2 SYGVQD (reference sequence). CDR3 sequence: CASSSGTGSSYEQYF. Here the CDR3 DNA reads TGCGCCAGCAGTTCCGGGACAGGGAGCTCCTACGAGCAGTACTTC.

V gene TRBV28 combines with J gene TRBJ2-7; 9 nucleotides agree with TRBD2. Trimming removed 3 bases from V and 2 bases from J; junction bases left unmatched: 5. Germline V lookup: CDR1 MDHEN, CDR2 SYDVKM. The CDR3 covers 15 residues. This CDR3 is CASSFLVAGAYEQYF. In DNA form, the CDR3 reads TGTGCCAGCAGTTTTCTTGTAGCGGGAGCCTACGAGCAGTACTTC.